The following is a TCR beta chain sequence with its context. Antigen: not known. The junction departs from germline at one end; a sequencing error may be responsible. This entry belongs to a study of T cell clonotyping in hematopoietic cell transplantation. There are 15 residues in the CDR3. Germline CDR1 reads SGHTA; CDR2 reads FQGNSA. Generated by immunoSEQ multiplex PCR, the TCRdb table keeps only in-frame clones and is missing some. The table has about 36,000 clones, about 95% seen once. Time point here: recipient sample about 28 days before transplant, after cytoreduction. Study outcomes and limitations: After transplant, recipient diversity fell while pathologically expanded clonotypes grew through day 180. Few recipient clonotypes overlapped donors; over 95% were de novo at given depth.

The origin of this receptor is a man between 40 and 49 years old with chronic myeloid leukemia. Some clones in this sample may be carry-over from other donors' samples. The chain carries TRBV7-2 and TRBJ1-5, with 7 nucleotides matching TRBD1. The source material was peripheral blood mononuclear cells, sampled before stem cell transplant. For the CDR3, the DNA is TGTTCCAGCAGCTTAGGACAGGACGGCAATCAGCCCCAGCATTTT. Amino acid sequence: CSSSLGQDGNQPQHF. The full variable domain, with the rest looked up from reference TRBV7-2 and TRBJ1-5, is GAGVSQSPSNKVTEKGKDVELRCDPISGHTALYWYRQSLGQGLEFLIYFQGNSAPDKSGLPSDRFSAERTGGSVSTLTIQRTQQEDSAVYLCSSSLGQDGNQPQHFGDGTRLSIL.